This is a list of T cell receptor beta chains from one sample in a study of blood T cells in healthy people across ages. MiXCR was run by TCRdb on the 5' RACE reads, yielding one entry per CDR3 protein. The sample carries over a million distinct CDR3 sequences, about 42% recorded once. The sequencing sample was made of blood. These receptors all stem from a woman between 18 and 30 years old in good health. Each CDR3 is given with its conserved first and last residue. The D gene is left open where the match is weak. A clone size is listed for some rows: how often the clone was seen (once, few, many), or a class if it is expanded.

v_gene	abundance	j_gene	d_gene	CDR3aa	CDR3nt
TRBV4-1	NA	TRBJ2-5	TRBD2	CASGTTYQETQYF	TGCGCCAGCGGGACTACGTACCAAGAGACCCAGTACTTC
TRBV12-3/TRBV12-4	NA	TRBJ2-3	TRBD1	CASLDRGNTDTQYF	TGTGCCAGCTTGGACAGGGGAAACACAGATACGCAGTATTTT
TRBV4-1	NA	TRBJ1-5	TRBD1	CASSQPGQGNDQPQHF	TGCGCCAGCAGCCAACCGGGACAGGGGAACGATCAGCCCCAGCATTTT
TRBV7-3	NA	TRBJ2-3	NA	CASSFRGRLSTDTQYF	TGTGCCAGCAGCTTCCGAGGGAGGCTGAGCACAGATACGCAGTATTTT
TRBV6-2/TRBV6-3	NA	TRBJ2-2	NA	CASSYASVTGELFF	TGTGCCAGCAGTTACGCTAGCGTTACCGGGGAGCTGTTTTTT
TRBV6-5	NA	TRBJ2-2	TRBD1	CASSYDRAHTGELFF	TGTGCCAGCAGTTACGACAGGGCCCACACCGGGGAGCTGTTTTTT
TRBV6-6	NA	TRBJ1-2	TRBD1	CASSHRTGPGYTF	TGTGCCAGCAGTCACAGGACAGGTCCGGGCTACACCTTC
TRBV28	NA	TRBJ2-7	NA	CASSFRGLTRGWGQYF	TGTGCCAGCAGTTTCCGGGGGCTAACCCGAGGATGGGGGCAGTACTTC
TRBV6-4	NA	TRBJ2-1	TRBD2	CASSETSGGSEQFF	TGTGCCAGCAGTGAGACTAGCGGGGGAAGTGAGCAGTTCTTC
TRBV20-1	few	TRBJ1-2	NA	CSASSTGPSTGYTF	TGCAGTGCTAGTAGCACAGGGCCCTCGACGGGCTACACCTTC
TRBV29-1	NA	TRBJ2-1	TRBD2	CSVMGLAGGSSYNEQFF	TGCAGCGTTATGGGACTAGCGGGAGGGAGCTCCTACAATGAGCAGTTCTTC
TRBV27	NA	TRBJ2-5	NA	CASSFLGGGGQYF	TGTGCCAGCAGTTTTTTGGGAGGGGGCGGCCAGTACTTC
TRBV20-1	NA	TRBJ1-1	NA	CSARSPQGGTGAFF	TGCAGTGCTAGGAGCCCCCAGGGAGGCACTGGAGCTTTCTTT
TRBV7-9	few	TRBJ2-1	NA	CASSLVSRARNEQFF	TGTGCCAGCAGCTTAGTATCCAGGGCTAGGAATGAGCAGTTCTTC
TRBV27	NA	TRBJ1-5	TRBD1	CASRADRGRGQPQHF	TGTGCCAGCAGAGCGGACAGGGGGCGCGGTCAGCCCCAGCATTTT
TRBV2	few	TRBJ2-3	TRBD2	CASSERRGVADTQYF	TGTGCCAGCAGTGAACGGCGGGGGGTTGCGGATACGCAGTATTTT
TRBV12-3/TRBV12-4	NA	TRBJ1-5	NA	CASSTAINQPQHF	TGTGCCAGCAGTACCGCGATCAATCAGCCCCAGCATTTT
TRBV7-2	NA	TRBJ2-7	TRBD2	CASSRGTSQNYEQYF	TGTGCCAGCAGCCGTGGGACTAGTCAAAACTACGAGCAGTACTTC
TRBV20-1	once	TRBJ2-3	TRBD2	CSAPWTSGGGTDTQYF	TGCAGTGCTCCATGGACTAGCGGGGGGGGCACAGATACGCAGTATTTT
TRBV24-1	NA	TRBJ2-7	NA	CATSDLQGGSYNEQYF	TGTGCCACCAGTGATTTGCAGGGAGGATCCTACAATGAGCAGTACTTC
TRBV24-1	NA	TRBJ2-5	TRBD1	CATSDITGGQETQYF	TGTGCCACCAGTGACATCACAGGGGGGCAAGAGACCCAGTACTTC
TRBV7-8	NA	TRBJ2-3	NA	CASSVLKGTPKRANTQYF	TGTGCCAGCAGCGTCCTAAAAGGGACACCTAAACGCGCGAATACGCAGTATTTT
TRBV20-1	few	TRBJ2-1	TRBD2	CSASYGTRSYNEQFF	TGCAGTGCTAGTTATGGGACTAGGTCGTACAATGAGCAGTTCTTC
TRBV2	many	TRBJ2-3	TRBD2	CASRRLTSGFTDTQYF	TGTGCCAGCAGGCGCCTCACTAGCGGATTCACAGATACGCAGTATTTT
TRBV5-1	few	TRBJ1-3	TRBD1	CASSFGTGGNTIYF	TGCGCCAGCAGCTTCGGGACAGGAGGAAACACCATATATTTT
TRBV12-3/TRBV12-4	NA	TRBJ1-5	TRBD1	CASSRQGDNQPQHF	TGTGCCAGCAGCAGACAGGGGGACAATCAGCCCCAGCATTTT
TRBV20-1	few	TRBJ1-1	NA	CSASMDDTEAFF	TGCAGTGCTAGCATGGATGACACTGAAGCTTTCTTT
TRBV27	few	TRBJ2-7	NA	CASSAGSAYEQYF	TGTGCCAGCTCCGCGGGAAGTGCGTACGAGCAGTACTTC
TRBV12-3/TRBV12-4	few	TRBJ1-1	TRBD1	CASSSTGAYTEAFF	TGTGCCAGCAGTTCGACAGGGGCTTACACTGAAGCTTTCTTT
TRBV13	few	TRBJ1-1	NA	CASSSRQSHMNTEAFF	TGTGCCAGCAGCTCTCGACAGTCCCACATGAACACTGAAGCTTTCTTT
TRBV20-1	few	TRBJ2-3	TRBD2	CSASSSGGPGDTQYF	TGCAGTGCTTCCTCTAGCGGGGGGCCTGGAGATACGCAGTATTTT
TRBV9	few	TRBJ2-1	NA	CASSPRGLGDEQFF	TGTGCCAGCAGCCCTCGGGGGTTAGGCGATGAGCAGTTCTTC
TRBV18	NA	TRBJ2-1	NA	CASSPPLVPNEQFF	TGTGCCAGCTCACCACCGTTAGTTCCCAATGAGCAGTTCTTC
TRBV6-5	few	TRBJ2-1	NA	CASSYSSRDEQFF	TGTGCCAGCAGTTACTCATCCCGCGATGAGCAGTTCTTC
TRBV20-1	many	TRBJ2-1	TRBD1	CSASRGSYNEQFF	TGCAGTGCTAGCAGGGGGTCTTACAATGAGCAGTTCTTC
TRBV28	NA	TRBJ2-1	NA	CASSPPGERNEQFF	TGTGCCAGCAGTCCCCCGGGAGAGCGAAATGAGCAGTTCTTC
TRBV7-2	NA	TRBJ2-2	NA	CASGPAGANTGELFF	TGTGCCAGCGGACCGGCCGGAGCGAACACCGGGGAGCTGTTTTTT
TRBV3-1	few	TRBJ2-6	NA	CASSQDATGANVLTF	TGTGCCAGCAGCCAAGATGCGACAGGGGCCAACGTCCTGACTTTC
TRBV10-3	once	TRBJ2-1	TRBD2	CAISGGDYNEQFF	TGTGCCATCAGCGGGGGGGACTACAATGAGCAGTTCTTC
TRBV6-2/TRBV6-3	once	TRBJ2-7	NA	CASSTENGDPYEQYF	TGTGCCAGCAGTACCGAGAATGGGGATCCCTACGAGCAGTACTTC
TRBV7-9	NA	TRBJ2-5	NA	CTSSKRDQKETQYF	TGTACCAGCAGCAAGAGGGACCAAAAAGAGACCCAGTACTTC
TRBV18	NA	TRBJ2-5	NA	CASSPPTRETQYF	TGTGCCAGCTCACCACCGACGAGGGAGACCCAGTACTTC
TRBV25-1	NA	TRBJ2-7	NA	CASTLAYEQYF	TGTGCCAGCACCCTCGCCTACGAGCAGTACTTC
TRBV7-2	few	TRBJ1-2	NA	CASSLDGRAALGYTF	TGTGCCAGCAGCTTAGATGGTCGGGCTGCGCTTGGCTACACCTTC
TRBV20-1	NA	TRBJ2-7	TRBD1	CSLTSGQLYEQYF	TGCAGTCTAACGTCGGGACAGCTATACGAGCAGTACTTC
TRBV5-1	few	TRBJ1-2	TRBD1	CASSFQGGVGYTF	TGCGCCAGCAGCTTCCAGGGGGGCGTTGGCTACACCTTC
TRBV7-9	few	TRBJ2-1	TRBD2	CASSLGLAGYSYNEQFF	TGTGCCAGCAGCTTAGGACTAGCGGGGTACTCCTACAATGAGCAGTTCTTC
TRBV3-1	NA	TRBJ2-4	TRBD1	CASSQVGTGRVYGQYF	TGTGCCAGCAGCCAAGTTGGGACAGGCCGCGTCTACGGGCAGTACTTC
TRBV7-9	NA	TRBJ2-3	NA	CASILSGGATDTQYF	TGTGCCAGCATCCTGAGTGGGGGGGCCACAGATACGCAGTATTTT
TRBV11-2	NA	TRBJ2-5	NA	CASSLVPRLFYKQETQYF	TGTGCCAGCAGCTTAGTCCCCAGATTGTTCTATAAACAAGAGACCCAGTACTTC
TRBV7-2	once	TRBJ1-5	NA	CASSLALRIDQPQHF	TGTGCCAGCAGCTTAGCGCTCAGGATTGATCAGCCCCAGCATTTT
TRBV11-3	NA	TRBJ2-7	NA	CASSPKMVSDYNEQYF	TGTGCCAGCAGCCCCAAAATGGTTAGCGACTACAATGAGCAGTACTTC
TRBV20-1	few	TRBJ2-5	NA	CSANRQAETQYF	TGCAGTGCTAATAGACAGGCGGAGACCCAGTACTTC
TRBV2	NA	TRBJ1-5	NA	CAGSGGWRASNQPQHF	TGTGCCGGCAGTGGGGGTTGGAGGGCGAGCAATCAGCCCCAGCATTTT